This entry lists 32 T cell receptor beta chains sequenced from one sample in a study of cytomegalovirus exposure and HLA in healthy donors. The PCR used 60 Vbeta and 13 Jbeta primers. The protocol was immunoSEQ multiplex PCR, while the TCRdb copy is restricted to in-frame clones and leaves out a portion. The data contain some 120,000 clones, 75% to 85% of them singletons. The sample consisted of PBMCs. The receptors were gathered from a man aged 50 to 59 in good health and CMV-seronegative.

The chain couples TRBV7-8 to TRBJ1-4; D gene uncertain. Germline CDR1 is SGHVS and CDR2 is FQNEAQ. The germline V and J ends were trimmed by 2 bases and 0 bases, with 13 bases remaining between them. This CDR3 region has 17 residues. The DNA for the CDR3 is TGTGCCAGCAGCTTACGTGTGCTGCGTGCAACTAATGAAAAACTGTTTTTT. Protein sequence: CASSLRVLRATNEKLFF.

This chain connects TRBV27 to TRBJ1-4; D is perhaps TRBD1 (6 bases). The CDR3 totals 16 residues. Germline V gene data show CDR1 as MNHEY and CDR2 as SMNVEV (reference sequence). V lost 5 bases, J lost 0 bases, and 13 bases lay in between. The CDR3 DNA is TGTGCCAGCAGTCATCAGGGGTTAGCAACTAATGAAAAACTGTTTTTT. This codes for CASSHQGLATNEKLFF. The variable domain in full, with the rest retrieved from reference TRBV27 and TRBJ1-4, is EAQVTQNPRYLITVTGKKLTVTCSQNMNHEYMSWYRQDPGLGLRQIYYSMNVEVTDKGDVPEGYKVSRKEKRNFPLILESPSPNQTSLYFCASSHQGLATNEKLFFGSGTQLSVL.

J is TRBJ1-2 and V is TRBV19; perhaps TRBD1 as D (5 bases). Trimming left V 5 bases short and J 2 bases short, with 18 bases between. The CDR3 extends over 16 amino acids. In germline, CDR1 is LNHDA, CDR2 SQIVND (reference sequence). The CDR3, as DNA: TGTGCCAGTAGTCTTAGGAGCGGGGGATTAAACTATGGCTACACCTTC. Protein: CASSLRSGGLNYGYTF. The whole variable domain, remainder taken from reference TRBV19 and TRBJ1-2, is DGGITQSPKYLFRKEGQNVTLSCEQNLNHDAMYWYRQDPGQGLRLIYYSQIVNDFQKGDIAEGYSVSREKKESFPLTVTSAQKNPTAFYLCASSLRSGGLNYGYTFGSGTRLTVV.

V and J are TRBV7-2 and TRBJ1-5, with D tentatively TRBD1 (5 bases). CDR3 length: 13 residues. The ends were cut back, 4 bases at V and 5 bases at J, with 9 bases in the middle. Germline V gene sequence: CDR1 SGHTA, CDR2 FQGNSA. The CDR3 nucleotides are TGTGCCAGCAGCTCCCAGGGATATCAGCCCCAGCATTTT. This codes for CASSSQGYQPQHF.

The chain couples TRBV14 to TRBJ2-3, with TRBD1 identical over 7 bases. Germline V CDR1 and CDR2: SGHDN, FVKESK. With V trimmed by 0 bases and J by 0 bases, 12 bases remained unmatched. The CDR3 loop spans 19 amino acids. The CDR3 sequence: CASSQDVLRGGPSTDTQYF. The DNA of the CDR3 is TGTGCCAGCAGCCAAGATGTGCTTAGAGGGGGCCCCAGCACAGATACGCAGTATTTT.

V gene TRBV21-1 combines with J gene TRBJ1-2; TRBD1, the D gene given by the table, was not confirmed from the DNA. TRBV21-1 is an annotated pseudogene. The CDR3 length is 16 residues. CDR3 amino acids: CASRQNSGQGPNGYTF. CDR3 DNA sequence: TGTGCCAGCCGCCAAAACTCGGGACAGGGACCTAATGGCTACACCTTC.

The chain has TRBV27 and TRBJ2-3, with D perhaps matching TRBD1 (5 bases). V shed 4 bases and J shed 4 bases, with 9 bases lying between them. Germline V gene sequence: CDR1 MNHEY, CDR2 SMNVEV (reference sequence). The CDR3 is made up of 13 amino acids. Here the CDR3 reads CASSSLGADTQYF. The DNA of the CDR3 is TGTGCCAGCAGTTCGCTAGGGGCAGATACGCAGTATTTT.

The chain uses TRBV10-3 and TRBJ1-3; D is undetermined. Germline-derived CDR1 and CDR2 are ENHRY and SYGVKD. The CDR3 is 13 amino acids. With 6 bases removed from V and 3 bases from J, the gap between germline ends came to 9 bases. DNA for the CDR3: TGTGCCATCAGGGCGGTAATTGGAAACACCATATATTTT. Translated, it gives CAIRAVIGNTIYF.

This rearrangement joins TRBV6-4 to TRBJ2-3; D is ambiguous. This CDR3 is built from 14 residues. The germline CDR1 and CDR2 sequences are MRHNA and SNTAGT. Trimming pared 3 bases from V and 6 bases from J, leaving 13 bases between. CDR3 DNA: TGTGCCAGCAGTGAGTCGCAGGCAGCCGATACGCAGTATTTT. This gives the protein CASSESQAADTQYF.

Written as DNA, the CDR3 is TGCGCCAGCAGCCCTAGGACAGGGGAGGAAAAACTGTTTTTT. Amino acids: CASSPRTGEEKLFF. The V call is TRBV4-1, the J call TRBJ1-4; 9 nucleotides line up with TRBD1. Germline V gives CDR1 MGHRA, CDR2 YSYEKL. This CDR3 region has 14 residues. Trimming at V came to 4 bases and at J to 8 bases, leaving 5 bases not matched to a gene.

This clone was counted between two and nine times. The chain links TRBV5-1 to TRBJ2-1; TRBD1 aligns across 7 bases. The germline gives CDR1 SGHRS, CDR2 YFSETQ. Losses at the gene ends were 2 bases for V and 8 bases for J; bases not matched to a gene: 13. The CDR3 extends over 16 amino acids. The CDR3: CASSFSLPTGSDEQFF. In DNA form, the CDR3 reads TGCGCCAGCAGCTTCTCCCTCCCGACAGGGAGTGATGAGCAGTTCTTC.

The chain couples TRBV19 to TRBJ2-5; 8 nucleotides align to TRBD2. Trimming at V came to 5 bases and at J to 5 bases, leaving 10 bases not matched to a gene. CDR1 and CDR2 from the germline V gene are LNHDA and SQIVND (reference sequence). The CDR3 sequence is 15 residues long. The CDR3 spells CASSSLTGGLETQYF. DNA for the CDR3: TGTGCCAGTAGTTCCCTGACGGGGGGGCTTGAGACCCAGTACTTC.

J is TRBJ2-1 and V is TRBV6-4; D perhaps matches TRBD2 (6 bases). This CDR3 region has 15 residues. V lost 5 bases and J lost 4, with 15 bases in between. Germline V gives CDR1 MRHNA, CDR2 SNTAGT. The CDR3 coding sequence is TGTGCCAGCAGTTTGGCTAGCGTGTCGTACAATGAGCAGTTCTTC. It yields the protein CASSLASVSYNEQFF.

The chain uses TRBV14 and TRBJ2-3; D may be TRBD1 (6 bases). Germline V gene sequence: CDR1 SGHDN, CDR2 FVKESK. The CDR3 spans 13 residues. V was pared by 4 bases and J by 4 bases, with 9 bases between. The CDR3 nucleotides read TGTGCCAGCAGCCCCAGGGGTTCAGATACGCAGTATTTT. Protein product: CASSPRGSDTQYF.

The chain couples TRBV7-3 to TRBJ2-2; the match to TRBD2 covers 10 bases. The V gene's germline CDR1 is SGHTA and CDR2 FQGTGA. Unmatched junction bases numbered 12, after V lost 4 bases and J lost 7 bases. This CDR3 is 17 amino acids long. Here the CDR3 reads CASSSSSGGAEDGELFF. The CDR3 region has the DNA TGTGCCAGCAGCTCATCGAGCGGGGGGGCGGAAGACGGGGAGCTGTTTTTT. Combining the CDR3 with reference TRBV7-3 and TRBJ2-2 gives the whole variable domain GAGVSQTPSNKVTEKGKYVELRCDPISGHTALYWYRQSLGQGPEFLIYFQGTGAADDSGLPNDRFFAVRPEGSVSTLKIQRTERGDSAVYLCASSSSSGGAEDGELFFGEGSRLTVL.

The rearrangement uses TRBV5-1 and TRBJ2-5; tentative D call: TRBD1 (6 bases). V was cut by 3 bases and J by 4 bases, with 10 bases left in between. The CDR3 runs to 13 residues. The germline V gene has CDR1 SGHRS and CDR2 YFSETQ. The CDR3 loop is CASSSDRGETQYF. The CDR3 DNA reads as TGCGCCAGCAGCTCGGACAGAGGAGAGACCCAGTACTTC.

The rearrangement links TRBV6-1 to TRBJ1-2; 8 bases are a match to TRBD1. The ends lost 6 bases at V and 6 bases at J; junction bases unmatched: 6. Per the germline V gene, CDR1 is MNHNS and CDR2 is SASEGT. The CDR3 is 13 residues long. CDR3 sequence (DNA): TGTGCCAGCAGCCAGGACAGGGAGGATGGCTACACCTTC. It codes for CASSQDREDGYTF.

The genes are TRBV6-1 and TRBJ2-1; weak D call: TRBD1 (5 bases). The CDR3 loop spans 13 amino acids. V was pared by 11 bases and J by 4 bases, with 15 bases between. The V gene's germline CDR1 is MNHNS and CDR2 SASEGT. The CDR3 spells CAGAGSLYNEQFF. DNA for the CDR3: TGTGCCGGGGCTGGCTCGCTTTACAATGAGCAGTTCTTC.

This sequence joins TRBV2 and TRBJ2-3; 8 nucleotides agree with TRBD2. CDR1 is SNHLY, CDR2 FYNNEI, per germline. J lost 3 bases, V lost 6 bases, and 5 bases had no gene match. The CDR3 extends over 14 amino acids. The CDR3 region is CASSATSVTDTQYF. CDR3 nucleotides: TGTGCCAGCAGCGCGACTAGCGTGACAGATACGCAGTATTTT.

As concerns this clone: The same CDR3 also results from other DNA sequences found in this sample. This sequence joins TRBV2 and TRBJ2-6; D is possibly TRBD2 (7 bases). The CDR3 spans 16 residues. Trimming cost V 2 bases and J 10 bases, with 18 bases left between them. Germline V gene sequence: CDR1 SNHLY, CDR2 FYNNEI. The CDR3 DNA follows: TGTGCCAGCAGTGAACAGCCCGGCGGGGGCGAAAACGTCCTGACTTTC. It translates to CASSEQPGGGENVLTF.

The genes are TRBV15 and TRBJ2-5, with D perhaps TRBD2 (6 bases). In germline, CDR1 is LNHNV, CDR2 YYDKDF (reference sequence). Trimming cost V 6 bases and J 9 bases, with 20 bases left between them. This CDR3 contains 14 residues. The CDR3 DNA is TGTGCCACCAGACCCCGACGCGTAGGGGAGGCCCAGTACTTC. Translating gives CATRPRRVGEAQYF.

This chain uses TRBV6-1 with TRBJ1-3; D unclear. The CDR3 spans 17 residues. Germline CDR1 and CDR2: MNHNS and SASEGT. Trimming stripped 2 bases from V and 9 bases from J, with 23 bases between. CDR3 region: CASSETPPGGEIGTIYF. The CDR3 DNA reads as TGTGCCAGCAGTGAAACACCACCGGGAGGTGAAATTGGCACCATATATTTT.

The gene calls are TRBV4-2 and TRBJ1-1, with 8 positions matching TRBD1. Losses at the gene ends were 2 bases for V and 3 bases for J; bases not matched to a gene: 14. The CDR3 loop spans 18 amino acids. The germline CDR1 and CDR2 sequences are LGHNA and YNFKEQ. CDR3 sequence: CASSQWEGQGRGYTEAFF. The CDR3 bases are TGTGCCAGCAGCCAATGGGAAGGACAGGGACGCGGGTACACTGAAGCTTTCTTT.

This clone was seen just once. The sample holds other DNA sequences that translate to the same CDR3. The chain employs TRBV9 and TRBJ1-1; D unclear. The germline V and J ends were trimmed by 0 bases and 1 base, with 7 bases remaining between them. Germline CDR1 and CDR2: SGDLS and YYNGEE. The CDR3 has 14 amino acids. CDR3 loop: CASSVDGENTEAFF. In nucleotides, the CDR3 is TGTGCCAGCAGCGTAGACGGGGAGAACACTGAAGCTTTCTTT. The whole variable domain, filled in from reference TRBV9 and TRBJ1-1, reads DSGVTQTPKHLITATGQRVTLRCSPRSGDLSVYWYQQSLDQGLQFLIQYYNGEERAKGNILERFSAQQFPDLHSELNLSSLELGDSALYFCASSVDGENTEAFFGQGTRLTVV.

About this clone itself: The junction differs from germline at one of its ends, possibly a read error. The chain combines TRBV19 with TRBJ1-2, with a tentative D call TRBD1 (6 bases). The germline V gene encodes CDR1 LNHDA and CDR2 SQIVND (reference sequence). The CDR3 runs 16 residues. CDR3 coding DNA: TGTGCCAGCAGTACCCCCCGGGTGGGGGCCGGTTATGGCTACACCTTC. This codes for CASSTPRVGAGYGYTF.

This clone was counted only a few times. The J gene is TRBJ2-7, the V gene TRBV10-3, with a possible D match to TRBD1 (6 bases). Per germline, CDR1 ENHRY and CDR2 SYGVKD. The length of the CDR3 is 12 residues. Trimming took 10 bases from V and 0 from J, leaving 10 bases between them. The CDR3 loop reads CANGDNSYEQYF. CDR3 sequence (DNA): TGTGCCAACGGGGACAACTCCTACGAGCAGTACTTC.

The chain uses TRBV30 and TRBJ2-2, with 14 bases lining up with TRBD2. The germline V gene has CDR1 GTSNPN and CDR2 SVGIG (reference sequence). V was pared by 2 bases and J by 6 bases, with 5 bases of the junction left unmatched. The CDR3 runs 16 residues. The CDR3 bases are TGTGCCTGGAGTTCGACTAGCGGGGGGGTGGCCGGGGAGCTGTTTTTT. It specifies CAWSSTSGGVAGELFF.

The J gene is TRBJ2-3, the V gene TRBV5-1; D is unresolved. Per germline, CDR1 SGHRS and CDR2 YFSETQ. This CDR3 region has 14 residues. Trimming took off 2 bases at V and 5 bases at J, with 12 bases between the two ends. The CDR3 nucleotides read TGCGCCAGCAGCTTACTGACATCCGAAGATACGCAGTATTTT. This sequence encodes CASSLLTSEDTQYF.

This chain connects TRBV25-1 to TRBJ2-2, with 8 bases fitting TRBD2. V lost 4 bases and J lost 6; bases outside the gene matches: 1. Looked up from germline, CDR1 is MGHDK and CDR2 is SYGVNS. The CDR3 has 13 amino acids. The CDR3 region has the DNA TGTGCCAGCAGTGCCGGGGGGGCCGGGGAGCTGTTTTTT. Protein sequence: CASSAGGAGELFF.

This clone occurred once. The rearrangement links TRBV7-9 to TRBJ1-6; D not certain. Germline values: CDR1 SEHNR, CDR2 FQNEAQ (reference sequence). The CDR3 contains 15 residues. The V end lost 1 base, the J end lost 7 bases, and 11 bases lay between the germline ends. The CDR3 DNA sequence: TGTGCCAGCAGCTTAGGGTCTACTCCCAATTCACCCCTCCACTTT. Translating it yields CASSLGSTPNSPLHF.

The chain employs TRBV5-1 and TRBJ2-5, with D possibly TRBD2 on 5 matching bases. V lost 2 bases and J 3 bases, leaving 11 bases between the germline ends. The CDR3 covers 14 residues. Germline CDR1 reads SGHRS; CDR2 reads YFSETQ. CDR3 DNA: TGCGCCAGCAGCTTAAACGGGGTTGAAGAGACCCAGTACTTC. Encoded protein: CASSLNGVEETQYF.

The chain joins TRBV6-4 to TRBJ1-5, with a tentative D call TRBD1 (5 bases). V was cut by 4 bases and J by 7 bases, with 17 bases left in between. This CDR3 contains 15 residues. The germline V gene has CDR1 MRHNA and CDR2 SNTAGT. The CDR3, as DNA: TGTGCCAGCAGTGTCGATGGGGGGTCAGGGCAGCCCCAGCATTTT. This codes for CASSVDGGSGQPQHF.